This TCR beta chain was sequenced for a study of T cell responses to AZD1222 COVID-19 vaccine. This CDR3 is 13 amino acids long. Germline V CDR1 and CDR2: SGHRS, YFSETQ. Trimming cost V 6 bases and J 3 bases, with 10 bases left between them. Clones were read by immunoSEQ multiplex PCR, and TCRdb kept only the in-frame ones, dropping some. Of approximately 150,000 clones in the sample, just over 90% were seen once. The V and J genes are TRBV5-1 and TRBJ2-1; D perhaps matches TRBD2 (6 bases). The sequenced sample was peripheral blood, obtained on day 0 of AZD1222 vaccination. The clonotype was recovered from an adult in good health. The chain's CDR3 is CASIGSGYNEQFF. DNA of the CDR3: TGCGCCAGCATAGGTAGCGGCTACAATGAGCAGTTCTTC.